The rows below give T cell receptor beta chains drawn from one sample of a study of radiation and T cells in renal cell carcinoma. Generated by immunoSEQ multiplex PCR, the TCRdb table keeps only in-frame clones and is missing some. This table has about 76,000 clones, 80% to 90% appearing once. Sequenced here: blood, sampled from a patient whose treatment included radiotherapy and nephrectomy. These receptors all stem from a woman in her 70s with renal cell carcinoma. Each CDR3 is given with its conserved first and last residue. D genes are given only for firm matches. Clone sizes are given selectively: once, few, many, or a class where the clone is expanded.

-,TRBV13,TRBD1,TRBJ2-7,TGTGCCAGCAGCACCGGGACAGGACCATTTAAGGGGCAGTACTTC,CASSTGTGPFKGQYF
-,TRBV5-1,TRBD2,TRBJ2-7,TGCGCCAGCCGCATAAGCGGGGGGTACTCCTACGAGCAGTACTTC,CASRISGGYSYEQYF
-,TRBV5-6,-,TRBJ2-7,TGTGCCAGCAGCTCTGGGGGCGTTGGCTCCTACGAGCAGTACTTC,CASSSGGVGSYEQYF
-,TRBV9,TRBD2,TRBJ2-3,TGTGCCAGCAGCCCCCGACTAGCGGGGCGGACAGATACGCAGTATTTT,CASSPRLAGRTDTQYF
-,TRBV4-2,-,TRBJ1-1,TGTGCCAGCAGCCAAGAGCCTTTCGCAGGCGGTAGCACTGAAGCTTTCTTT,CASSQEPFAGGSTEAFF
-,TRBV29-1,-,TRBJ2-5,TGCAGCGTTGGGGGGAGACAAGAGACCCAGTACTTC,CSVGGRQETQYF
-,TRBV4-3,TRBD2,TRBJ2-3,TGCGCCAGCAGCCAAGTAGTGGCTAGCGGGGGGGCAACCGATACGCAGTATTTT,CASSQVVASGGATDTQYF
-,TRBV9,TRBD2,TRBJ2-6,TGTGCCAGCAGCACTCAAGCGGGGGTTACCTCTGGGGCCAACGTCCTGACTTTC,CASSTQAGVTSGANVLTF
-,TRBV2,-,TRBJ2-5,TGTGCCAGCAGTGGCAACCTCCAAGAGACCCAGTACTTC,CASSGNLQETQYF
once,TRBV19,-,TRBJ2-3,TGTGCCAGTAGTATTGACCGGCCTCGGGATACGCAGTATTTT,CASSIDRPRDTQYF
-,TRBV4-3,TRBD1,TRBJ1-2,TGCGCCAGCAGCCAACTTGGGACAGCCTCTGGCTACACCTTC,CASSQLGTASGYTF
-,TRBV18,TRBD1,TRBJ1-2,TGTGCCAGCTCATATACAGGGGGCCGAAATGGCTACACCTTC,CASSYTGGRNGYTF
-,TRBV15,TRBD1,TRBJ1-5,TGTGCCACCAGCATCACCGGGACAGGGATTCAGCCCCAGCATTTT,CATSITGTGIQPQHF
once,TRBV30,TRBD2,TRBJ2-1,TGTGCCTGGAGACCTGCGGGCGGGGGGGAGCAGTTCTTC,CAWRPAGGGEQFF
-,TRBV5-1,TRBD2,TRBJ2-3,TGCGCCAGCAGCTTGGAGGTGGCGCTAGCGGGGGCCGCTAGCACAGATACGCAGTATTTT,CASSLEVALAGAASTDTQYF
-,TRBV19,-,TRBJ1-2,TGTGCCAGTAGTATCGACAGATATTCTAACTATGGCTACACCTTC,CASSIDRYSNYGYTF
-,TRBV5-4,-,TRBJ1-2,TGTGCCAGCAGCCAAAATGGAGCTCTCTATGGCTACACCTTC,CASSQNGALYGYTF
few,TRBV7-8,-,TRBJ2-2,TGTGCCAGCAGCTTAATGGACCGACGCACCGGGGAGCTGTTTTTT,CASSLMDRRTGELFF
-,TRBV7-2,-,TRBJ1-6,TGTGCCAGCAGCTTAAAACCCTCCTATAATTCACCCCTCCACTTT,CASSLKPSYNSPLHF
-,TRBV28,-,TRBJ1-5,TGTGCCAGCAGGGCCTCCCCCCAGCCCCAGCATTTT,CASRASPQPQHF
-,TRBV27,-,TRBJ2-4,TGTGCCAGCAGAAAACAGGGAGGTGGAAACATTCAGTACTTC,CASRKQGGGNIQYF
-,TRBV29-1,TRBD1,TRBJ2-7,TGCAGCGTTGGACAGGGCTTTGTCTACGAGCAGTACTTC,CSVGQGFVYEQYF
-,TRBV19,TRBD1,TRBJ1-5,TGTGCCAGTAGTATAACGGAACAGGGGGGACAGCCCCAGCATTTT,CASSITEQGGQPQHF
-,TRBV18,TRBD1,TRBJ2-1,TGTGCCAGCTCACCACCGTCCCAACAGGGGGCCTACAATGAGCAGTTCTTC,CASSPPSQQGAYNEQFF
-,TRBV6-5,-,TRBJ1-3,TGTGCCAGCAGTTACGGTGGGACGGGAAACACCATATATTTT,CASSYGGTGNTIYF
-,TRBV28,-,TRBJ1-1,TGTGCCAGCAGTTTATTTTTAAGTAGGGGGGTCACTGAAGCTTTCTTT,CASSLFLSRGVTEAFF
few,TRBV7-2,TRBD1,TRBJ1-1,TGTGCCAGCAGCTCCAGAAACAGGGGGCTCACTGAAGCTTTCTTT,CASSSRNRGLTEAFF
-,TRBV7-2,-,TRBJ2-2,TGTGCCAGCAGCCCCGCCCTTACGAACACCGGGGAGCTGTTTTTT,CASSPALTNTGELFF
-,TRBV11-2,TRBD2,TRBJ2-1,TGTGCCAGCAGTCCTCCTACCTTAATAGCGGGGGGCTACAATGAGCAGTTCTTC,CASSPPTLIAGGYNEQFF
-,TRBV6-6,-,TRBJ1-1,TGTGCCAGCAGCCCCGGGGGGACGAAGGCTTTCTTT,CASSPGGTKAFF
few,TRBV6-5,-,TRBJ1-1,TGTGCCAGCAGTTCGTTAATGAACACTGAAGCTTTCTTT,CASSSLMNTEAFF
-,TRBV5-1,-,TRBJ2-4,TGCGCCAGCAAGCAGGGCGGAAACATTCAGTACTTC,CASKQGGNIQYF
once,TRBV6-5,-,TRBJ1-2,TGTGCCAGCAGGAAAGAAGGGACCCGGTACTACACCTTC,CASRKEGTRYYTF
-,TRBV29-1,-,TRBJ2-4,TGCAGCGTTGAAGTCGTGGGGGGCGGAATTGTGGCCAAAAACATTCAGTACTTC,CSVEVVGGGIVAKNIQYF
-,TRBV30,TRBD1,TRBJ1-5,TGTGCCTGGAGTTATCGTGCCGGGACAGGGGACCAGCCCCAGCATTTT,CAWSYRAGTGDQPQHF
-,TRBV4-3,TRBD2,TRBJ2-1,TGCGCCAGCAGCCAAGAGTTCAGCGGGGGTTACAATGAGCAGTTCTTC,CASSQEFSGGYNEQFF
-,TRBV10-1,-,TRBJ1-1,TGCGCCAGCAGTGAGAGTTCGGGGCATCAACTCGAAGCTTTCTTT,CASSESSGHQLEAFF
-,TRBV29-1,TRBD1,TRBJ2-7,TGCAGCGTGGCCTGGGGGGACAGGGCAAGTTACGAGCAGTACTTC,CSVAWGDRASYEQYF
once,TRBV23-1,TRBD1,TRBJ1-1,TGCGCCAGCAGTCAATCGTCCAGGGGGCCGGGCACTGAAGCTTTCTTT,CASSQSSRGPGTEAFF
-,TRBV11-3,TRBD1,TRBJ2-1,TGTGCCAGCAGCCCGACAGGGGATGAGCAGTTCTTC,CASSPTGDEQFF
-,TRBV5-1,TRBD1,TRBJ2-4,TGCGCCAGCAGCTTGGCGGACAGGGACCAAAACATTCAGTACTTC,CASSLADRDQNIQYF
-,TRBV7-8,-,TRBJ1-5,TGTGCCAGCAGCTTAGTCCCTAGGCAGCCCCAGCATTTT,CASSLVPRQPQHF
-,TRBV11-3,-,TRBJ2-2,TGTGCCAGCAGCCTTAGGGGCGTAAACACCGGGGAGCTGTTTTTT,CASSLRGVNTGELFF
-,TRBV30,-,TRBJ1-5,TGTGCCTGGAGTCCTGCCCCCAATCAGCCCCAGCATTTT,CAWSPAPNQPQHF
-,TRBV28,TRBD2,TRBJ2-5,TGTGCCAGCAGCCTCCCCCTAGCGGGGGGGCGTGAAGAGACCCAGTACTTC,CASSLPLAGGREETQYF
-,TRBV7-2,TRBD2,TRBJ2-7,TGTGCCAGCAGCTTTAAACTAGCGGGGGCCGAGCAGTACTTC,CASSFKLAGAEQYF
once,TRBV7-9,TRBD1,TRBJ1-4,TGTGCCAGCAGCCCGCGGACAGGGGGGGAAAAACTGTTTTTT,CASSPRTGGEKLFF
-,TRBV5-5,-,TRBJ1-5,TGTGCCAGCAGCTTGGGTGGGGGGAGACAGCCCCAGCATTTT,CASSLGGGRQPQHF
few,TRBV4-2,-,TRBJ2-3,TGTGCCAGCAGCCAAGGTGGGCAAAGCACAGATACGCAGTATTTT,CASSQGGQSTDTQYF
-,TRBV5-1,TRBD2,TRBJ2-5,TGCGCCAGCAGCTGGGGGGGTCCTCAAGAGACCCAGTACTTC,CASSWGGPQETQYF
few,TRBV27,-,TRBJ1-2,TGTGCCAGCAGTCCCGGACAGCGTAACTATGGCTACACCTTC,CASSPGQRNYGYTF
-,TRBV11-2,TRBD1,TRBJ1-2,TGTGCCAGCAGCCGCCCCGGACAGGGGCTTTATGGCTACACCTTC,CASSRPGQGLYGYTF
once,TRBV27,TRBD2,TRBJ2-7,TGTGCCAGCCGTGCCGGGACTAGCGGCGCCTACGAGCAGTACTTC,CASRAGTSGAYEQYF
once,TRBV28,-,TRBJ2-7,TGTGCCAGCAGTTTAAAGCCAGGAGACTACGAGCAGTACTTC,CASSLKPGDYEQYF
-,TRBV6-1,TRBD1,TRBJ1-5,TGTGCCAGCGACAGGGTACAATCCGTTAATCAGCCCCAGCATTTT,CASDRVQSVNQPQHF